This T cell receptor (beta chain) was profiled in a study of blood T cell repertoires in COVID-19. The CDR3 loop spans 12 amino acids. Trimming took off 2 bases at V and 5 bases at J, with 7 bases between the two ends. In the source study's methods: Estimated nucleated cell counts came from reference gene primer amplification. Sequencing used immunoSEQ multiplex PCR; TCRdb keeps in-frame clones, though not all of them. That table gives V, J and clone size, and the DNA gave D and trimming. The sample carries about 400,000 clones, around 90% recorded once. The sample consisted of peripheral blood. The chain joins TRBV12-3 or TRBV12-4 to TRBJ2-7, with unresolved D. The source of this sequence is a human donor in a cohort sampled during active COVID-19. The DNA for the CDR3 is TGTGCCAGCAGTTTAAGAAGAGACGAGCAGTACTTC. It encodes CASSLRRDEQYF.